This TCR beta chain is drawn from a study of T-cell reconstitution after alpha-beta-depleted transplantation in children. The library targeted TCRbeta and was prepared with unique molecular identifiers. TCRdb re-called the PCR reads with MiXCR, one entry per CDR3 protein. The sample lists around 680,000 distinct CDR3 sequences; 15% to 20% were seen once. Germline CDR1 MNHNS, CDR2 SASEGT. This CDR3 has 16 amino acids. The trim removed 3 bases at V and 3 bases at J, leaving 4 bases unmatched. This TCR was recovered from a human donor who donated a stem cell graft to a child with acute myeloid leukemia. The sample in question was PBMCs from the stem cell graft donor, obtained from the stem cell graft. The V gene is TRBV6-1, the J gene TRBJ2-7; 14 nucleotides match TRBD2. The CDR3 coding sequence is TGTGCCAGCAGTGACCCGGGACTAGCGGGGGTCTACGAGCAGTACTTC. This gives the protein CASSDPGLAGVYEQYF.